The present TCR beta chain was sequenced within a study of identical twins. Overall study results and limits: Researchers reported weaker excess twin sharing in beta out-of-frame sequences. Alpha sequences that were out-of-frame and twin-shared showed an excess of low generation probability.

Germline V gene data show CDR1 as MDHEN and CDR2 as SYDVKM. The V end was cut by 4 bases, the J end by 8 bases, with 32 bases between. This CDR3 has 19 amino acids. About this clonotype: Its antigen is currently unknown.

With no exceptions, donors were healthy Caucasians. A single record per CDR3 protein comes from TCRdb applying MiXCR to the 5' RACE reads. The sample has some 1,700,000 distinct CDR3 sequences, around a third seen once. The specimen sequenced was cord blood. The chain has TRBV28 and TRBJ1-2; D is possibly TRBD1 (6 bases). The TCR sequence derives from a newborn girl in good health. CDR3 sequence (DNA): TGTGCCAGCAGTTCTCTTATGGGCGCTAACCCCAATCAGGGGAAGGGCTACACCTTC. Translated, it gives CASSSLMGANPNQGKGYTF.